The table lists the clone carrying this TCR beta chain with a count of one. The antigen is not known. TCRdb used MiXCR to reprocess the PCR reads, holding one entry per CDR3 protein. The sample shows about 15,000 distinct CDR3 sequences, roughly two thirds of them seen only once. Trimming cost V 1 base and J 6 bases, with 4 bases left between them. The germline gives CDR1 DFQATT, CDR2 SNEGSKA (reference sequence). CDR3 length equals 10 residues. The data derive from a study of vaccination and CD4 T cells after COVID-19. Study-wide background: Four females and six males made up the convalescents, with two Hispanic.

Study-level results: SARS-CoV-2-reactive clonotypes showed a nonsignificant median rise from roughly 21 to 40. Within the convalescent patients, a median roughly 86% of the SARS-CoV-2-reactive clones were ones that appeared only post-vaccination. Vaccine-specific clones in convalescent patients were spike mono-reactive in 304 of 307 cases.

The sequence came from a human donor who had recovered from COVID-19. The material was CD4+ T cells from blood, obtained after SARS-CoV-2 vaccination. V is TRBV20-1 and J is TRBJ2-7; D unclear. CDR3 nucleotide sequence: TGCAGTGCTAGAGTTCCCGAGCAGTACTTC. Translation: CSARVPEQYF.